Shown below are 20 T cell receptor beta chains from a single sample sequenced in a study of cytomegalovirus exposure and HLA in healthy donors. 13 Jbeta primers and 60 Vbeta primers were used for the PCR. TCRdb's copy holds only in-frame clones and misses some; the assay was immunoSEQ multiplex PCR. In the table there are fewer than 65,000 clones, around 77% of which are singletons. Sequencing was performed on PBMCs. The receptors shown here come from a woman between 40 and 55 years old in good health and CMV-seropositive.

The V and J genes are TRBV6-5 and TRBJ2-7; 7 nucleotides match TRBD1. The germline gives CDR1 MNHEY, CDR2 SVGAGI. The CDR3 runs 14 residues. V trimming: 2 bases; J trimming: 1 base; junction bases outside the gene matches: 2. The CDR3 nucleotides are TGTGCCAGCAGTTACCGGGGACAGTCCTACGAGCAGTACTTC. It yields the protein CASSYRGQSYEQYF.

CDR3 coding DNA: TGTGCCAGCAGCCGTTCGAGGGCCACCAACAGTGGCTACACCTTC. The encoded protein is CASSRSRATNSGYTF. The V gene is TRBV6-5, the J gene TRBJ1-2; D is undetermined. The CDR3 sequence is 15 residues long. The germline V gene has CDR1 MNHEY and CDR2 SVGAGI. Trimming removed 6 bases from V and 7 bases from J, with 21 bases in between.

V gene TRBV4-2 combines with J gene TRBJ2-3, with 7 bases that match TRBD2. The trim removed 4 bases at V and 2 bases at J, leaving 9 bases unmatched. The CDR3 is 16 residues long. CDR1 is LGHNA, CDR2 YNFKEQ, per germline. This CDR3 is CASSLLASGDTDTQYF. For the CDR3, the DNA is TGTGCCAGCAGCCTACTCGCTAGCGGAGACACAGATACGCAGTATTTT.

This clone has just one count. The chain has TRBV11-2 and TRBJ1-1; D ambiguous. V was trimmed by 5 bases and J by 5 bases, leaving 9 bases between them. The CDR3 has 12 residues. Germline V CDR1 and CDR2: SGHAT, FQNNGV. The CDR3 coding sequence is TGTGCCAGCAGCCTCCGGAGGACTGAAGCTTTCTTT. Protein sequence: CASSLRRTEAFF.

This clone was counted a single time. The chain combines TRBV4-1 with TRBJ2-7; 9 nucleotides agree with TRBD1. The CDR3 contains 15 residues. V gave up 3 bases and J gave up 2 bases; unmatched junction bases: 5. Germline V gene lookup returns CDR1 MGHRA and CDR2 YSYEKL. CDR3 in DNA: TGCGCCAGCAGCCAGGGACAGGGAGGAACCTACGAGCAGTACTTC. Residues: CASSQGQGGTYEQYF.

This clone turned up a few times. This chain connects TRBV27 to TRBJ1-2, with 7 bases identical to TRBD1. V lost 6 bases, J lost 0 bases, and 7 bases stayed unmatched. The germline V gene encodes CDR1 MNHEY and CDR2 SMNVEV (reference sequence). This CDR3 comprises 15 residues. The CDR3 DNA reads as TGTGCCAGCAGCTCCCGGGACAGCCCTAACTATGGCTACACCTTC. The encoded protein is CASSSRDSPNYGYTF.

The chain combines TRBV25-1 with TRBJ1-6; 7 bases are shared with TRBD1. In germline, CDR1 is MGHDK, CDR2 SYGVNS. With 4 bases clipped from V and 4 bases from J, the junction kept 10 bases outside the gene matches. The length of the CDR3 is 17 residues. CDR3 region: CASSGSGSGQYNSPLHF. CDR3 DNA: TGTGCCAGCAGTGGATCAGGGTCGGGACAGTATAATTCACCCCTCCACTTT. The full variable domain, rest sourced from reference TRBV25-1 and TRBJ1-6, is EADIYQTPRYLVIGTGKKITLECSQTMGHDKMYWYQQDPGMELHLIHYSYGVNSTEKGDLSSESTVSRIRTEHFPLTLESARPSHTSQYLCASSGSGSGQYNSPLHFGNGTRLTVT.

This clone was observed a single time. The chain recombines TRBV7-2 with TRBJ2-7; 7 nucleotides match TRBD1. V trimming: 6 bases; J trimming: 4 bases; junction bases outside the gene matches: 6. Germline loops: CDR1 SGHTA, CDR2 FQGNSA. This CDR3 spans 13 amino acids. This CDR3 reads CASRPGQYYEQYF. The CDR3 DNA reads TGTGCCAGCAGACCGGGACAGTATTACGAGCAGTACTTC.

This clone was seen a few times. This rearrangement joins TRBV16 to TRBJ2-7; tentatively, D is TRBD1 (6 bases). The CDR3 is 13 residues long. Trimming shortened V by 4 bases and J by 7 bases, and 14 bases separated the two germline ends. From germline, CDR1 is KGHSY and CDR2 FQNENV. The CDR3 protein is CASSRGHPGEQYF. The CDR3 DNA is TGTGCCAGCAGCCGGGGACATCCGGGGGAGCAGTACTTC. Combining the CDR3 with reference TRBV16 and TRBJ2-7 gives the whole variable domain GEEVAQTPKHLVRGEGQKAKLYCAPIKGHSYVFWYQQVLKNEFKFLISFQNENVFDETGMPKERFSAKCLPNSPCSLEIQATKLEDSAVYFCASSRGHPGEQYFGPGTRLTVT.

The V and J genes are TRBV27 and TRBJ2-1; D perhaps matches TRBD1 (6 bases). Trimming removed 5 bases at V and 3 bases at J, with 8 bases between. The germline CDR1 and CDR2 sequences are MNHEY and SMNVEV (reference sequence). This CDR3 is 13 amino acids long. CDR3 coding DNA: TGTGCCAGCAGTCCGGGACACTACAATGAGCAGTTCTTC. Its protein product is CASSPGHYNEQFF.

DNA of the CDR3: TGTGCCAGCAGCTTGAGAGGGACAGGGACCTACGAGCAGTACTTC. Encoded protein: CASSLRGTGTYEQYF. The chain has TRBV5-8 and TRBJ2-7, with 9 bases identical to TRBD1. Germline V gene lookup returns CDR1 SGHTS and CDR2 YDEGEE. This CDR3 has 15 residues. The V segment lost 1 base and the J segment 2 bases; nucleotides outside the gene matches: 4. The whole variable domain, filled in from reference TRBV5-8 and TRBJ2-7, reads EAGVTQSPTHLIKTRGQQATLRCSPISGHTSVYWYQQALGLGLQFLLWYDEGEERNRGNFPPRFSGRQFPNYSSELNVNALELEDSALYLCASSLRGTGTYEQYFGPGTRLTVT.

The chain recombines TRBV7-2 with TRBJ2-3; 13 bases fit TRBD2. V lost 2 bases to trimming and J lost 4 bases; unmatched junction nucleotides: 6. This CDR3 has 17 residues. CDR1 SGHTA and CDR2 FQGNSA come from the germline V gene. This CDR3 is CASSLPRLAGGPDTQYF. The CDR3 DNA reads TGTGCCAGCAGCTTACCCCGACTAGCGGGGGGTCCAGATACGCAGTATTTT.

The chain recombines TRBV19 with TRBJ2-5, with 8 bases identical to TRBD2. The DNA end is more similar to TRBJ2-7, so the J call may be wrong. Germline CDR1 and CDR2: LNHDA and SQIVND (reference sequence). The CDR3 has 13 amino acids. The CDR3 loop is CASRSGGSYEQYF. DNA for the CDR3: TGTGCCAGTAGGAGCGGGGGTTCCTACGAGCAGTACTTC.

This clone has a handful of counts. The chain combines TRBV13 with TRBJ2-1; no definite D call. V gave up 0 bases and J gave up 9 bases, with 9 bases separating them. The CDR3 totals 13 residues. The germline V gene has CDR1 PRHDT and CDR2 FYEKMQ (reference sequence). CDR3 in DNA: TGTGCCAGCAGCTTAGGTGGGCAGGCTGAGCAGTTCTTC. Residues: CASSLGGQAEQFF.

This clone was seen once. The rearrangement joins TRBV4-3 to TRBJ1-6; TRBD1 matches 9 bases. Germline V gene sequence: CDR1 LGHNA, CDR2 YSLEER. This CDR3 comprises 14 residues. Germline trimming cut 6 bases from V and 7 bases from J; bases unmatched to any gene: 4. The CDR3, as DNA: TGCGCCAGCAGAGCCGGGACAGGGAATTCACCCCTCCACTTT. Translating gives CASRAGTGNSPLHF.

The CDR3 protein is CASSRRSETQYF. The DNA for the CDR3 is TGTGCCAGCAGTCGGAGGTCAGAGACCCAGTACTTC. This sequence joins TRBV6-6 and TRBJ2-5; TRBD2 is a possible D gene (5 bases). Trimming removed 5 bases at V and 4 bases at J, with 8 bases between. The germline V gene encodes CDR1 MNHNY and CDR2 SVGAGI (reference sequence). This CDR3 has 12 residues.

The rearrangement joins TRBV11-2 to TRBJ2-1, with TRBD2 matching over 8 bases. The CDR3 has 15 amino acids. CDR1 and CDR2 (germline): SGHAT, FQNNGV. Trimming removed 1 base from V and 9 bases from J; junction bases left unmatched: 8. The CDR3 loop is CASSLAGGRRGEQFF. CDR3 nucleotide sequence: TGTGCCAGCAGCTTAGCGGGGGGGAGGCGGGGTGAGCAGTTCTTC.

This chain connects TRBV15 to TRBJ1-6; D perhaps matches TRBD1 (5 bases). The V end lost 1 base, the J end lost 7 bases, and 11 bases lay between the germline ends. CDR3 length: 15 residues. The germline V gene encodes CDR1 LNHNV and CDR2 YYDKDF (reference sequence). The chain's CDR3 is CATSRVDRGNSPLHF. The CDR3 coding sequence is TGTGCCACCAGCAGAGTTGACAGAGGCAATTCACCCCTCCACTTT. Together with reference TRBV15 and TRBJ1-6, the CDR3 gives the full variable domain: DAMVIQNPRYQVTQFGKPVTLSCSQTLNHNVMYWYQQKSSQAPKLLFHYYDKDFNNEADTPDNFQSRRPNTSFCFLDIRSPGLGDTAMYLCATSRVDRGNSPLHFGNGTRLTVT.

This chain uses TRBV5-1 with TRBJ2-1, with 10 bases fitting TRBD2. The CDR3 spans 15 residues. CDR1 is SGHRS and CDR2 is YFSETQ in the germline V gene. The V segment lost 1 base and the J segment 6 bases; nucleotides outside the gene matches: 4. CDR3 amino acids: CASSLSGTSVNEQFF. The CDR3 DNA is TGCGCCAGCAGCTTGTCCGGGACTAGCGTCAATGAGCAGTTCTTC.

The chain recombines TRBV9 with TRBJ2-4; TRBD1 is a possible D gene (6 bases). Germline loops: CDR1 SGDLS, CDR2 YYNGEE. The ends were cut back, 0 bases at V and 7 bases at J, with 8 bases in the middle. CDR3 length: 13 residues. CDR3 coding DNA: TGTGCCAGCAGCGTAGGGACAGAGAACATTCAGTACTTC. Its translation is CASSVGTENIQYF.